One and the same sample provided the 17 T cell receptor beta chains below, sequenced in a study of T cell responses to AZD1222 COVID-19 vaccine. Clones were read by immunoSEQ multiplex PCR, and TCRdb kept only the in-frame ones, dropping some. The sample consists of roughly 120,000 clones, over 75% of them appearing once. The source was peripheral blood, collected on day 0 of MenACWY control vaccination. The receptors were sampled from an adult in good health.

This clone was found a few times. The rearrangement joins TRBV21-1 to TRBJ1-5; the table's D call, TRBD1, was not checked against the DNA. TRBV21-1 is flagged as a pseudogene. This CDR3 comprises 17 residues. DNA for the CDR3: TGTGCCAGCAGCAAAGGACCCCGGGACAGGGTATGGAGGCCCCAGCATTTT. Amino acids: CASSKGPRDRVWRPQHF.

About this clone itself: This may be a read error, as it is one base from a much larger clone. The chain recombines TRBV9 with TRBJ1-3; no clear D. Trimming cost V 3 bases and J 5 bases, with 0 bases left between them. The CDR3 totals 10 residues. The germline V gene encodes CDR1 SGDLS and CDR2 YYNGEE. The CDR3 DNA reads as TGTGCCAGCAGCGGAAACACCATATATTTT. Translating gives CASSGNTIYF.

The rearrangement links TRBV19 to TRBJ1-2; possible D gene TRBD1, 6 bases. The germline gives CDR1 LNHDA, CDR2 SQIVND (reference sequence). The CDR3 contains 13 residues. V dropped 10 bases and J dropped 8 bases, with 20 bases sitting between them. The CDR3 DNA sequence: TGTGCCACAGGCGCAGGGGCAGGGAGAGGCTACACCTTC. This codes for CATGAGAGRGYTF.

With respect to this clone: This same CDR3 is encoded by further DNA sequences in the sample. The rearrangement uses TRBV28 and TRBJ1-4; no definite D call. In germline, CDR1 is MDHEN, CDR2 SYDVKM. This CDR3 has 11 residues. V gave up 6 bases and J gave up 7 bases, with 6 bases separating them. The CDR3 DNA is TGTGCCAGCAGCCTACCTGAAAAACTGTTTTTT. Amino acids: CASSLPEKLFF.

This clone was detected only once. This chain joins TRBV11-2 and TRBJ2-7; D might be TRBD1 (5 bases). The CDR3 totals 16 residues. Germline assignment: CDR1 SGHAT and CDR2 FQNNGV. The ends were cut back, 3 bases at V and 7 bases at J, with 22 bases in the middle. This chain's CDR3 is CASSFSPKPRAREQYF. CDR3 bases: TGTGCCAGCAGCTTTAGTCCCAAACCCAGGGCGAGAGAGCAGTACTTC.

This chain links TRBV12-3 or TRBV12-4 with TRBJ2-7; no firm D call. V shed 2 bases and J shed 11 bases, with 16 bases lying between them. The CDR3 loop spans 13 amino acids. The CDR3 nucleotides are TGTGCCAGCAGTTTATCTTTAACGGGTAGTAAGTACTTC. Translation gives CASSLSLTGSKYF.

The chain combines TRBV5-4 with TRBJ2-7; the match to TRBD2 covers 7 bases. This CDR3 is 15 amino acids long. From germline, CDR1 is SGHNT and CDR2 YYREEE (reference sequence). Losses at the gene ends were 1 base for V and 4 bases for J; bases not matched to a gene: 8. CDR3 in DNA: TGTGCCAGCAGCTTGTCCGCGGGGAGGGCGTACGAGCAGTACTTC. Protein product: CASSLSAGRAYEQYF. The full variable domain, rest sourced from reference TRBV5-4 and TRBJ2-7, is ETGVTQSPTHLIKTRGQQVTLRCSSQSGHNTVSWYQQALGQGPQFIFQYYREEENGRGNFPPRFSGLQFPNYSSELNVNALELDDSALYLCASSLSAGRAYEQYFGPGTRLTVT.

The chain employs TRBV6-4 and TRBJ2-3; 8 nucleotides agree with TRBD2. The CDR3 extends over 16 amino acids. J gave up 4 bases and V 4 bases, and 10 bases lay outside the gene matches. Germline V gives CDR1 MRHNA, CDR2 SNTAGT. The DNA of the CDR3 is TGTGCCAGCAGTGGGGGACTAGGCGGGAGCCCAGATACGCAGTATTTT. It specifies CASSGGLGGSPDTQYF.

This clone was detected once. The chain carries TRBV5-4 and TRBJ2-1; TRBD1 matches at 9 bases. This CDR3 region has 14 residues. The junction had 7 bases not matched to a gene; V was cut back by 4 bases and J by 8 bases. Germline V gene lookup returns CDR1 SGHNT and CDR2 YYREEE (reference sequence). The CDR3 spells CASSQGGQGHEQFF. In nucleotides, the CDR3 is TGTGCCAGCAGCCAAGGAGGACAGGGGCATGAGCAGTTCTTC.

This chain connects TRBV27 to TRBJ2-3, with D unclear. Germline values: CDR1 MNHEY, CDR2 SMNVEV (reference sequence). V gave up 6 bases and J gave up 5 bases, with 12 bases separating them. The CDR3 length is 13 residues. Here the CDR3 DNA reads TGTGCCAGCAGCCACTCAAAGGTAGATACGCAGTATTTT. Translation gives CASSHSKVDTQYF.

This clone has a single count. The chain links TRBV29-1 to TRBJ1-2; the D is unclear. CDR3 length: 12 residues. Germline V gives CDR1 SQVTM, CDR2 ANQGSEA. V gave up 2 bases and J gave up 4 bases, with 8 bases separating them. CDR3 loop: CSVERPAYGYTF. CDR3 DNA: TGCAGCGTTGAAAGGCCAGCCTATGGCTACACCTTC.

The chain couples TRBV5-5 to TRBJ2-7; 7 positions agree with TRBD2. The germline gives CDR1 SGHKS, CDR2 YYEKEE (reference sequence). V gave up 7 bases and J gave up 3 bases; unmatched junction bases: 7. The CDR3 has 13 amino acids. As DNA, the CDR3 is TGTGCCAGCTTCGGACCGGGGGGCTACGAGCAGTACTTC. It codes for CASFGPGGYEQYF. Variable domain in full (rest from reference TRBV5-5 and TRBJ2-7): DAGVTQSPTHLIKTRGQQVTLRCSPISGHKSVSWYQQVLGQGPQFIFQYYEKEERGRGNFPDRFSARQFPNYSSELNVNALLLGDSALYLCASFGPGGYEQYFGPGTRLTVT.

The chain has TRBV6-5 and TRBJ2-3; no firm D call. Per the germline V gene, CDR1 is MNHEY and CDR2 is SVGAGI. Trimming shortened V by 2 bases and J by 2 bases, and 11 bases separated the two germline ends. This CDR3 is 15 amino acids long. CDR3 nucleotide sequence: TGTGCCAGCAGTTACGCCGGGCTTTCCACAGATACGCAGTATTTT. This codes for CASSYAGLSTDTQYF.

The rearrangement uses TRBV20-1 and TRBJ2-7; tentatively, D is TRBD1 (6 bases). Trimming took 3 bases from V and 0 from J, leaving 15 bases between them. The CDR3 spans 15 residues. CDR1 is DFQATT, CDR2 SNEGSKA, per germline (reference sequence). The CDR3 loop reads CSASFRTALSYEQYF. The CDR3 coding sequence is TGCAGTGCTAGTTTCCGGACAGCCCTCTCCTACGAGCAGTACTTC.

This sequence joins TRBV10-1 and TRBJ2-5; D might be TRBD1 (6 bases). Deletions cut 4 bases from V and 4 bases from J, with 13 bases between. CDR1 WNHNN and CDR2 SYGVQD come from the germline V gene (reference sequence). The CDR3 runs to 14 residues. CDR3 in amino acids: CASSGQVGRETQYF. CDR3 bases: TGCGCCAGCAGTGGACAGGTAGGGCGAGAGACCCAGTACTTC.

This chain joins TRBV19 and TRBJ2-2, with TRBD2 matching over 14 bases. The V gene end was trimmed by 5 bases and the J gene end by 0 bases; junction bases not matched to a gene: 11. The CDR3 length is 20 residues. Looked up from germline, CDR1 is LNHDA and CDR2 is SQIVND (reference sequence). CDR3 coding DNA: TGTGCCAGTAGTGTCAAACCGGGACTAGCGGGAGTTCCGAACACCGGGGAGCTGTTTTTT. This encodes CASSVKPGLAGVPNTGELFF.

This chain joins TRBV19 and TRBJ2-3, with TRBD2 as a possible D gene (6 bases). In germline, CDR1 is LNHDA, CDR2 SQIVND (reference sequence). V was cut by 4 bases and J by 2 bases, with 10 bases left in between. The CDR3 sequence is 14 residues long. The CDR3 loop reads CASSRAGITDTQYF. The CDR3 nucleotides are TGTGCCAGTAGTAGGGCGGGAATCACAGATACGCAGTATTTT.